Described below is a single T cell receptor (beta chain) sequence and its context. TCRdb re-called the PCR reads with MiXCR, one entry per CDR3 protein. Of 35,000 to 45,000 distinct CDR3 sequences listed, about 34% are singletons. This entry comes from a study of vaccination and CD4 T cells after COVID-19. Overall study context: Post-vaccine specimens were obtained a median around 72 days after dose two (range 14 to 241). Investigators sampled a few convalescent patients at day 14 and days 161 to 241 post-vaccination.

The CDR3 length is 14 residues. V shed 5 bases and J shed 5 bases, with 16 bases lying between them. CDR1 SEHNR and CDR2 FQNEAQ come from the germline V gene (reference sequence). Time point: late sampling 161 to 241 days after vaccination in a few convalescent patients. PCR positivity was dated March to December 2020, before US Alpha, Beta and Delta variants. This specimen was CD4+ T cells from blood, taken about 7 months after SARS-CoV-2 vaccination. The receptor was derived from a human donor who had recovered from COVID-19. V is TRBV7-9 and J is TRBJ2-7, with a tentative D call TRBD1 (5 bases). The CDR3, as DNA: TGTGCCAGCAGCCGAAGTGCAGGGCCCCACGAGCAGTACTTC. Protein product: CASSRSAGPHEQYF.